The clone carrying this TCR beta chain has just a few counts. No antigen is known for it. The sample comes from a study of cytomegalovirus exposure and HLA in healthy donors. Study-wide points: More clonal expansion characterized HLA-associated TCR beta chains than equally common others in a later analysis. According to the study, around 180 TCR beta chains were cytomegalovirus-associated. Presence/absence analyses took donor sequencing depth as roughly uniform.

PCR amplification relied on 60 Vbeta primers (plus 13 Jbeta primers). Here immunoSEQ multiplex PCR was the method, and the copy in TCRdb shows in-frame clones only, minus some. The profile shows about 160,000 clones, about three quarters of them singletons. Sequenced input: PBMCs. This clonotype was obtained from a woman aged 25-40 years in good health and CMV-seronegative.

The CDR3 region has the DNA TGTGCCTGGAGTGTCACTATACAATGGATGAACACTGAAGCTTTCTTT. It encodes CAWSVTIQWMNTEAFF. The chain uses TRBV30 and TRBJ1-1; D call uncertain. V lost 0 bases to trimming and J lost 0 bases, with 14 bases between them. The CDR3 runs to 16 residues. Germline V lookup: CDR1 GTSNPN, CDR2 SVGIG (reference sequence).